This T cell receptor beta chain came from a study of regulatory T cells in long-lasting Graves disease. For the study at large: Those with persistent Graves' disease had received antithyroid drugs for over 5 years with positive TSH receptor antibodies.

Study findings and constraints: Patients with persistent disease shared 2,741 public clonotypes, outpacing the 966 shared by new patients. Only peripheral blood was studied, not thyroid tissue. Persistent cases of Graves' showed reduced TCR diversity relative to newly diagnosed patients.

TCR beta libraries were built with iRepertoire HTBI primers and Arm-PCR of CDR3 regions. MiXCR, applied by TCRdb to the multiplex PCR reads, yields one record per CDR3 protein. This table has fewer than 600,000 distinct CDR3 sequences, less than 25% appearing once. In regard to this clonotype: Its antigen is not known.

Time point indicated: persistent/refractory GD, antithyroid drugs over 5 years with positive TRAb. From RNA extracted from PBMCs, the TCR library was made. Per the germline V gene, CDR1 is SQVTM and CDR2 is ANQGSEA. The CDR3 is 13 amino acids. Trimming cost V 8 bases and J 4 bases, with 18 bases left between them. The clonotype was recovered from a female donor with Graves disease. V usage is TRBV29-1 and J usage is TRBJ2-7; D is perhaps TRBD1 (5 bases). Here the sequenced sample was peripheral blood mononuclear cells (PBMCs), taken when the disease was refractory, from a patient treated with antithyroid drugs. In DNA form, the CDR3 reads TGCAGCCCCCGGGCAGGGCATCCATACGAGCAGTACTTC. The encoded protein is CSPRAGHPYEQYF.